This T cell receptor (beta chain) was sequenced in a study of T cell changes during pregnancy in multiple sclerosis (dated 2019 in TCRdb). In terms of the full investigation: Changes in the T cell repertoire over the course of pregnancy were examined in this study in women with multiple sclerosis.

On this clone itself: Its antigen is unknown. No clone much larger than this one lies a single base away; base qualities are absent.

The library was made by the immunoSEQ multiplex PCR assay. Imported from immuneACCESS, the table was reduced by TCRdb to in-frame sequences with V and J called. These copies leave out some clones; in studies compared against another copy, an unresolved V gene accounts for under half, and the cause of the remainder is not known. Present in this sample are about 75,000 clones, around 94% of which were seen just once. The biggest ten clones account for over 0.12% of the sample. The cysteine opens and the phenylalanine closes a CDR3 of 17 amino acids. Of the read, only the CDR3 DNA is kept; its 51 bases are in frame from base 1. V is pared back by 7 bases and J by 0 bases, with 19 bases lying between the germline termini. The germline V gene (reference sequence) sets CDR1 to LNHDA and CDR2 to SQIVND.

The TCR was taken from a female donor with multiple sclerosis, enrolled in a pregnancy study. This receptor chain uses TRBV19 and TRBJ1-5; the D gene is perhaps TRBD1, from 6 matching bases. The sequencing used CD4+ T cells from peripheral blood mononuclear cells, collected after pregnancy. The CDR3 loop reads CASTMAWGPNSNQPQHF. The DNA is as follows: TGTGCCAGTACCATGGCGTGGGGGCCAAATAGCAATCAGCCCCAGCATTTT.